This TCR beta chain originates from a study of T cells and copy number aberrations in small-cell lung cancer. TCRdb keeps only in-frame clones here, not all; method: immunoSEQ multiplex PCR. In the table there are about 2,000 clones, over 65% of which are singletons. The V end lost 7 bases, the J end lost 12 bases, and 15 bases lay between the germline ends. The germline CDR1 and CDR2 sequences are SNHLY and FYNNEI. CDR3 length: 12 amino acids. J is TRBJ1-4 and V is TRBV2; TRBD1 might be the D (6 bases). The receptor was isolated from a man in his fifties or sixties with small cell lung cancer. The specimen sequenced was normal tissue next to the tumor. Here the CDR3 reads CASTGTGKELFF. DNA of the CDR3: TGTGCCAGCACGGGCACAGGGAAAGAACTGTTTTTT.